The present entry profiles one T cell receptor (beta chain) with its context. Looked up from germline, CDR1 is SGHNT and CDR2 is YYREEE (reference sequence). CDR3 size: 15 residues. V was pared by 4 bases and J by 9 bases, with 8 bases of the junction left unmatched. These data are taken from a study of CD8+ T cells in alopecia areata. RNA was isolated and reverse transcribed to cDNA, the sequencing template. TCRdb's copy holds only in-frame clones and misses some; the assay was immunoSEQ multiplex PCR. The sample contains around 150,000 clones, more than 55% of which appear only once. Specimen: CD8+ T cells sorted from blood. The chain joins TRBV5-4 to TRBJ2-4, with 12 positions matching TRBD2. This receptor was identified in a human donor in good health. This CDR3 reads CASSIQTSGSLIQYF. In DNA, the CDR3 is TGTGCCAGCAGCATCCAGACTAGCGGGAGCCTCATTCAGTACTTC.